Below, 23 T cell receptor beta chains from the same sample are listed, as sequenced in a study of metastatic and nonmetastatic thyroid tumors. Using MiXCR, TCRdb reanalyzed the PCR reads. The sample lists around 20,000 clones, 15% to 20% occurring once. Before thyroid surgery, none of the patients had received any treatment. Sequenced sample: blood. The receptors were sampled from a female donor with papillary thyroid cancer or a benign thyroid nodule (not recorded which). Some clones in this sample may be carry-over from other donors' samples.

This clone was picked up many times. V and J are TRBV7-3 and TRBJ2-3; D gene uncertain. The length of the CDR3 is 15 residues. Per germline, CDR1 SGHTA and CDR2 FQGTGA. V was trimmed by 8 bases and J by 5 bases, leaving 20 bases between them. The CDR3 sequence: CASSLTGSLGDTQYF. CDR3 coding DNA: TGTGCCAGCTCCCTAACGGGCTCCCTAGGAGATACGCAGTATTTT.

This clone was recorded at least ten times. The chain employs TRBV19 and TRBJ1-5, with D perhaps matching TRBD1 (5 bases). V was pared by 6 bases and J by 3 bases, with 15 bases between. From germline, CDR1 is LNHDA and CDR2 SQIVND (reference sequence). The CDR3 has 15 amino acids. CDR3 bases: TGTGCCAGTAGGAAAGGGGACCGCAACAATCAGCCCCAGCATTTT. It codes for CASRKGDRNNQPQHF.

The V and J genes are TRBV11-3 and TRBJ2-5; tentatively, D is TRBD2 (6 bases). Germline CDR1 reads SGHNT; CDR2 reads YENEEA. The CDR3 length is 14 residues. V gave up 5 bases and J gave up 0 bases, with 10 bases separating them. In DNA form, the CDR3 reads TGTGCCAGCAGCCCCGGGAGTGACCAAGAGACCCAGTACTTC. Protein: CASSPGSDQETQYF.

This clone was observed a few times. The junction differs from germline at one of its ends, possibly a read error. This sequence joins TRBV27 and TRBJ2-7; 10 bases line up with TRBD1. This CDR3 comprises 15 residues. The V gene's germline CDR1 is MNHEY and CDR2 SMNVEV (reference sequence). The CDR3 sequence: CASILFGTGVSEQYF. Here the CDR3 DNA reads TGTGCCAGCATTTTATTCGGGACAGGGGTTAGCGAGCAGTACTTC.

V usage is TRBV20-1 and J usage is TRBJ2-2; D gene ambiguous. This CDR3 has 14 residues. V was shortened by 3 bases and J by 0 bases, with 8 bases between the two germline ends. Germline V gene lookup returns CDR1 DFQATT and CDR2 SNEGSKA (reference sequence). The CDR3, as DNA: TGCAGTGCTAGCCTCCTTACGAACACCGGGGAGCTGTTTTTT. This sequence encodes CSASLLTNTGELFF.

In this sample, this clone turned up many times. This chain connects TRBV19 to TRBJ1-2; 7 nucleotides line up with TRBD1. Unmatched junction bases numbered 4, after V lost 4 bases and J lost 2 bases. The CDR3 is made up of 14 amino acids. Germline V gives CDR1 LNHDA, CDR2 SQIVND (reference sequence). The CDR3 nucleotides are TGTGCCAGTAGTAACAGGGGAAGGAACTATGGCTACACCTTC. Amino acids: CASSNRGRNYGYTF. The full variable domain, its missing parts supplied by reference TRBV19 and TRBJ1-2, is DGGITQSPKYLFRKEGQNVTLSCEQNLNHDAMYWYRQDPGQGLRLIYYSQIVNDFQKGDIAEGYSVSREKKESFPLTVTSAQKNPTAFYLCASSNRGRNYGYTFGSGTRLTVV.

CDR3 residues: CASSLGAGTLNEQFF. The CDR3 DNA reads TGTGCCAGCAGCTTAGGAGCGGGGACTCTCAATGAGCAGTTCTTC. The chain couples TRBV11-2 to TRBJ2-1, with 7 bases matching TRBD2. The germline V gene has CDR1 SGHAT and CDR2 FQNNGV. The junction had 6 bases not matched to a gene; V was cut back by 1 base and J by 6 bases. CDR3 length: 15 amino acids. Looking up the rest from reference TRBV11-2 and TRBJ2-1 gives the full variable domain: EAGVAQSPRYKIIEKRQSVAFWCNPISGHATLYWYQQILGQGPKLLIQFQNNGVVDDSQLPKDRFSAERLKGVDSTLKIQPAKLEDSAVYLCASSLGAGTLNEQFFGPGTRLTVL.

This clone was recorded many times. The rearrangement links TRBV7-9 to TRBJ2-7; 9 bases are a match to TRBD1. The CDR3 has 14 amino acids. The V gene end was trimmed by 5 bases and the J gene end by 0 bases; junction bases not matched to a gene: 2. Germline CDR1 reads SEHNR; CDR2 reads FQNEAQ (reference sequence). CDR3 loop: CASSPDRGSYEQYF. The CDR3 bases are TGTGCCAGCAGCCCGGACAGGGGCTCCTACGAGCAGTACTTC.

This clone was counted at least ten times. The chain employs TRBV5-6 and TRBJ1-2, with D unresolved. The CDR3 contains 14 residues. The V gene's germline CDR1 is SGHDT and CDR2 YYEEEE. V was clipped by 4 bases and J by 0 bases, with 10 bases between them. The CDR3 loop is CASSPWTSNYGYTF. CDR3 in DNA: TGTGCCAGCAGCCCCTGGACTTCTAACTATGGCTACACCTTC.

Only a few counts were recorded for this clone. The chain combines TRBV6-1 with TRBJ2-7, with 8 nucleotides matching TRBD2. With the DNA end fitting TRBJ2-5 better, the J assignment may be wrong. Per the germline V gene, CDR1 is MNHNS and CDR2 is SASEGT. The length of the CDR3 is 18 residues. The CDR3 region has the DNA TGTGCCAGCAGTGAAGCCGAATTTAGCGGGACGTACCAAGAGACCCAGTACTTC. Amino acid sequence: CASSEAEFSGTYQETQYF.

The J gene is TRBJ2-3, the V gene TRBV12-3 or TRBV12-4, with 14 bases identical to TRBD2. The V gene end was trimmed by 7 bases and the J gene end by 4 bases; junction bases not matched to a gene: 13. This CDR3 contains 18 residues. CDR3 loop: CASIKLTRTSGGSDTQYF. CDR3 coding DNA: TGTGCCAGCATTAAACTAACTAGGACTAGCGGGGGGTCAGATACGCAGTATTTT.

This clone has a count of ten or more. The CDR3 sequence is CAWSDGGDGYPDTQYF. CDR3 DNA sequence: TGTGCCTGGAGTGATGGTGGGGACGGTTATCCCGATACGCAGTATTTT. The chain carries TRBV30 and TRBJ2-3; the D call may be TRBD1 or TRBD2 (5 bases each). Trimming left V 1 base short and J 6 bases short, with 20 bases between. The CDR3 sequence is 16 residues long. Germline CDR1 is GTSNPN and CDR2 is SVGIG (reference sequence).

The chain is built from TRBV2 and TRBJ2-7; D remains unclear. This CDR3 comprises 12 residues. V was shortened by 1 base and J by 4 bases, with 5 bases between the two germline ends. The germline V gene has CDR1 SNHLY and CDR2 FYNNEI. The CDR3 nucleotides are TGTGCCAGCAGTGAAGGCGTTTACGAGCAGTACTTC. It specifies CASSEGVYEQYF. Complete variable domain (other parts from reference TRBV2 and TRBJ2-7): EPEVTQTPSHQVTQMGQEVILRCVPISNHLYFYWYRQILGQKVEFLVSFYNNEISEKSEIFDDQFSVERPDGSNFTLKIRSTKLEDSAMYFCASSEGVYEQYFGPGTRLTVT.

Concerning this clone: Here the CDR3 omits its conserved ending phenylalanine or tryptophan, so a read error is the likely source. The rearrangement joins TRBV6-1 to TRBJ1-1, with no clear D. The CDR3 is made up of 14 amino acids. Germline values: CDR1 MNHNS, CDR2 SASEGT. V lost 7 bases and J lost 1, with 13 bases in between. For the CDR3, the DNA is TGTGCCAGCAAAGGAGGACTGTCGAACACTGAAGCTTTCTCT. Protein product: CASKGGLSNTEAFS.

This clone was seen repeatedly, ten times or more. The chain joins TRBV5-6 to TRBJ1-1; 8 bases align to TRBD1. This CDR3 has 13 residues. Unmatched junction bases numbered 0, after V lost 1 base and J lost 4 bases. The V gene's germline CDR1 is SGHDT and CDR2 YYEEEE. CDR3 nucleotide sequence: TGTGCCAGCAGCTTGACAGGGGGCACTGAAGCTTTCTTT. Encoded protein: CASSLTGGTEAFF.

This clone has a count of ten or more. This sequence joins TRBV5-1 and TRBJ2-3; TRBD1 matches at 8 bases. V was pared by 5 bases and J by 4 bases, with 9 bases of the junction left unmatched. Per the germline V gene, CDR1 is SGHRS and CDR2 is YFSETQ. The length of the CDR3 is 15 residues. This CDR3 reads CASREGAGGSDTQYF. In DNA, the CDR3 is TGCGCCAGCAGGGAAGGGGCAGGGGGCTCAGATACGCAGTATTTT. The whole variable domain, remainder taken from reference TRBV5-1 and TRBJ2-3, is KAGVTQTPRYLIKTRGQQVTLSCSPISGHRSVSWYQQTPGQGLQFLFEYFSETQRNKGNFPGRFSGRQFSNSRSEMNVSTLELGDSALYLCASREGAGGSDTQYFGPGTRLTVL.

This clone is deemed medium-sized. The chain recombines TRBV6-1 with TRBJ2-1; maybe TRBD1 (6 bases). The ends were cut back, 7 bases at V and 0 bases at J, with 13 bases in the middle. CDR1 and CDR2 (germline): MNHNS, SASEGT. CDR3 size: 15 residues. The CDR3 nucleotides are TGTGCCAGCATCCGGGACACGAGCTCCTACAATGAGCAGTTCTTC. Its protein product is CASIRDTSSYNEQFF.

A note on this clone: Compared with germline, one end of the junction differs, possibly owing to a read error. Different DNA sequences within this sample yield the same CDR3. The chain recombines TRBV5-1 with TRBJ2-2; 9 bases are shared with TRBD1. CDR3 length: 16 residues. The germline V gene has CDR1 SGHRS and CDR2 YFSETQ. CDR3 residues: CASSPQGADTTGELFF. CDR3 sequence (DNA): TGCGCCAGCAGCCCACAGGGGGCAGACACCACCGGGGAGCTGTTTTTC. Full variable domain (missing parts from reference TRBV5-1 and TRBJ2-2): KAGVTQTPRYLIKTRGQQVTLSCSPISGHRSVSWYQQTPGQGLQFLFEYFSETQRNKGNFPGRFSGRQFSNSRSEMNVSTLELGDSALYLCASSPQGADTTGELFFGEGSRLTVL.

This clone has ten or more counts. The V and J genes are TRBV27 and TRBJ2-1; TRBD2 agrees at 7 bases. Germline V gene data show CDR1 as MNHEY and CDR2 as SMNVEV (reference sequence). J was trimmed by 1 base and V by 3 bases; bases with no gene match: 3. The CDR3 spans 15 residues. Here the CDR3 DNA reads TGTGCCAGCAGTTTCCTGGGGGGGTCCTACAATGAGCAGTTCTTC. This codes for CASSFLGGSYNEQFF.

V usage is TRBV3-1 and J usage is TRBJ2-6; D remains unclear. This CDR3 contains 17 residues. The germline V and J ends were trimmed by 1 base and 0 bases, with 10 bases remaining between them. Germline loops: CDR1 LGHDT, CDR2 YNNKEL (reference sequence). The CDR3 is CASSQARGNSGANVLTF. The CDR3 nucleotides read TGTGCCAGCAGCCAAGCGCGTGGGAACTCTGGGGCCAACGTCCTGACTTTC.

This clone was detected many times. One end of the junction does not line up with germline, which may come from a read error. In DNA, the CDR3 is TGCAGTGCCAGAGACAGCATAGCTAACTATGGCTACACCTTC. Residues: CSARDSIANYGYTF. The chain combines TRBV20-1 with TRBJ1-2; possible D gene TRBD1, 5 bases. The CDR3 contains 14 residues. The germline V gene encodes CDR1 DFQATT and CDR2 SNEGSKA (reference sequence).

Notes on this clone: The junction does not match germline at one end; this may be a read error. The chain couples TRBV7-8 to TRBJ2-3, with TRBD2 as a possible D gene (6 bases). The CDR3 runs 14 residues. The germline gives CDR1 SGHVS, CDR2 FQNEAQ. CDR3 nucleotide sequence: TGTGCCAACAGGAGGGAGGCGAGCACATATACGCAGTATTTT. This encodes CANRREASTYTQYF.

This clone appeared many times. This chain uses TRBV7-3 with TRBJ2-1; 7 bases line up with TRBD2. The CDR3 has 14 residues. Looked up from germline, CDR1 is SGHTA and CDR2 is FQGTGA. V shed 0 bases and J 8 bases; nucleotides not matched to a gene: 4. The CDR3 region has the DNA TGTGCCAGCAGCTTAACGGGAGGGGACTATGAGCAGTTCTTC. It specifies CASSLTGGDYEQFF.